These 28 T cell receptor beta chains were all obtained from the same sample, sequenced in a study of shared clonotypes between healthy human individuals. Method: immunoSEQ multiplex PCR; TCRdb's copy keeps in-frame clones and lacks some. The table records some 480,000 clones, less than 80% of them present only once. The sample consisted of PBMCs. The receptors were sampled from a woman in her thirties or forties in good health. Some clones in this sample may be carry-over from other donors' samples.

This clone is a singleton in its sample. This chain joins TRBV11-3 and TRBJ2-1; 9 nucleotides agree with TRBD2. Germline V lookup: CDR1 SGHNT, CDR2 YENEEA. The CDR3 sequence is 17 residues long. After removal of 5 bases from V and 0 bases from J, the junction contained 8 bases not matched to a gene. The CDR3 is CASSPASGITSYNEQFF. The CDR3 nucleotides are TGTGCCAGCAGCCCCGCTAGCGGGATTACCTCCTACAATGAGCAGTTCTTC.

The chain couples TRBV28 to TRBJ2-7; 9 bases are a match to TRBD2. Germline trimming cut 7 bases from V and 2 bases from J; bases unmatched to any gene: 12. Germline CDR1 and CDR2: MDHEN and SYDVKM. CDR3 length equals 16 residues. The CDR3 nucleotides read TGTGCCAGCACCCAAAGGGGTAGCGGGAGTACCTACGAGCAGTACTTC. It encodes CASTQRGSGSTYEQYF.

This CDR3 is CSVASGLNEQFF. The CDR3 region has the DNA TGCAGCGTTGCTAGCGGGCTGAATGAGCAGTTCTTC. This chain links TRBV29-1 with TRBJ2-1; 8 bases agree with TRBD2. V gave up 4 bases and J gave up 7 bases; unmatched junction bases: 3. Germline assignment: CDR1 SQVTM and CDR2 ANQGSEA. The CDR3 spans 12 residues.

The chain uses TRBV9 and TRBJ2-1, with 8 bases lining up with TRBD1. The CDR3 covers 15 residues. Germline loops: CDR1 SGDLS, CDR2 YYNGEE. Germline trimming cut 0 bases from V and 7 bases from J; bases unmatched to any gene: 6. CDR3 protein: CASSVGGQGANEQFF. The CDR3 DNA reads TGTGCCAGCAGCGTAGGAGGCCAGGGGGCTAATGAGCAGTTCTTC.

V and J are TRBV11-2 and TRBJ2-1; D possibly matches TRBD1 or TRBD2 (6 bases each). This CDR3 has 14 amino acids. Between the trimmed V and J ends, which lost 3 bases and 8 bases, there was a span of 14 bases. Per the germline V gene, CDR1 is SGHAT and CDR2 is FQNNGV. This CDR3 is CASSLRGAGDEQFF. CDR3 bases: TGTGCCAGCAGCTTGAGGGGGGCAGGGGATGAGCAGTTCTTC.

The count of this clone is one. The V gene is TRBV4-2, the J gene TRBJ1-2; 7 bases are a match to TRBD1. The V gene end was trimmed by 0 bases and the J gene end by 8 bases; junction bases not matched to a gene: 12. Germline V CDR1 and CDR2: LGHNA, YNFKEQ. This CDR3 region has 16 residues. The CDR3 protein is CASSQESTGAGGGYTF. The CDR3, as DNA: TGTGCCAGCAGCCAAGAATCAACAGGGGCAGGAGGGGGCTACACCTTC.

This clone appeared a few times. The rearrangement links TRBV19 to TRBJ1-1; no clear D gene. CDR3 length: 14 amino acids. In germline, CDR1 is LNHDA, CDR2 SQIVND (reference sequence). Trimming removed 3 bases at V and 0 bases at J, with 8 bases between. The DNA for the CDR3 is TGTGCCAGTAGTATGGTAACGTTGAACACTGAAGCTTTCTTT. As protein: CASSMVTLNTEAFF.

Turning to this clone: A far larger clone is off by one base, so a read error is likely. This chain uses TRBV7-8 with TRBJ2-7; D is uncertain. CDR3 length equals 15 residues. Germline V gene sequence: CDR1 SGHVS, CDR2 FQNEAQ. CDR3 DNA: TGTGCCAGCAGTTTCCTCCGCTACTCACCCTACGAGCAGCACTTC. It yields the protein CASSFLRYSPYEQHF.

J is TRBJ2-2 and V is TRBV5-6; 8 bases align to TRBD2. Germline V gives CDR1 SGHDT, CDR2 YYEEEE. The CDR3 sequence is 16 residues long. Losses at the gene ends were 4 bases for V and 0 bases for J; bases not matched to a gene: 5. This chain's CDR3 is CASSRLAGSNTGELFF. The DNA of the CDR3 is TGTGCCAGCAGCCGCTTAGCGGGGTCGAACACCGGGGAGCTGTTTTTT. Full variable domain (rest looked up from reference TRBV5-6 and TRBJ2-2): DAGVTQSPTHLIKTRGQQVTLRCSPKSGHDTVSWYQQALGQGPQFIFQYYEEEERQRGNFPDRFSGHQFPNYSSELNVNALLLGDSALYLCASSRLAGSNTGELFFGEGSRLTVL.

This clone was counted a single time. The rearrangement uses TRBV5-1 and TRBJ2-1; D is ambiguous. The CDR3 is made up of 14 amino acids. Germline lookup yields CDR1 SGHRS and CDR2 YFSETQ. Trimming stripped 1 base from V and 8 bases from J, with 13 bases between. CDR3 sequence (DNA): TGCGCCAGCAGCTTGCGGGCAGCGTCCCATGAGCAGTTCTTC. This codes for CASSLRAASHEQFF.

The genes are TRBV5-1 and TRBJ2-2, with TRBD2 matching 8 bases. This CDR3 comprises 16 residues. J gave up 3 bases and V 4 bases, and 8 bases lay outside the gene matches. Germline CDR1 reads SGHRS; CDR2 reads YFSETQ. CDR3 protein: CASSDLGGVDTGELFF. CDR3 bases: TGCGCCAGCAGCGACCTCGGGGGGGTTGACACCGGGGAGCTGTTTTTT.

With respect to this clone: One end of the junction does not line up with germline, which may come from a read error. Other DNA sequences in the sample encode the same CDR3. The chain is built from TRBV7-2 and TRBJ1-5; TRBD1 aligns across 9 bases. CDR3 length: 15 amino acids. Germline lookup yields CDR1 SGHTA and CDR2 FQGNSA. CDR3: CASSLLTGGNQPQHF. CDR3 nucleotides: TGTGCCAGCAGCTTGCTTACAGGGGGCAACCAGCCCCAGCATTTT.

J is TRBJ2-3 and V is TRBV5-8, with 10 nucleotides matching TRBD2. Germline V CDR1 and CDR2: SGHTS, YDEGEE. V gave up 5 bases and J gave up 0 bases; unmatched junction bases: 3. CDR3 length equals 15 residues. The CDR3 is CASRTSGLSTDTQYF. DNA of the CDR3: TGTGCCAGCAGGACTAGCGGGCTTAGCACAGATACGCAGTATTTT.

The chain recombines TRBV28 with TRBJ2-7, with D perhaps matching TRBD1 (6 bases). V lost 2 bases and J 2 bases, leaving 10 bases between the germline ends. From germline, CDR1 is MDHEN and CDR2 SYDVKM. The CDR3 is 14 residues long. Here the CDR3 DNA reads TGTGCCAGCAGTTTAGGACAGACAACCTACGAGCAGTACTTC. This encodes CASSLGQTTYEQYF.

The genes are TRBV7-8 and TRBJ2-3; 12 bases match TRBD1. The CDR3 has 16 residues. Unmatched junction bases numbered 6, after V lost 4 bases and J lost 4 bases. CDR1 SGHVS and CDR2 FQNEAQ come from the germline V gene. CDR3: CASSYRDRGLADTQYF. In DNA form, the CDR3 reads TGTGCCAGCAGCTACCGGGACAGGGGGCTTGCAGATACGCAGTATTTT.

CDR3 sequence (DNA): TGTGCCAGCAACCAACAGGGTTTGGATGAGCAGTTCTTC. Protein sequence: CASNQQGLDEQFF. J is TRBJ2-1 and V is TRBV28; tentatively, D is TRBD1 (6 bases). CDR1 and CDR2 (germline): MDHEN, SYDVKM. V was trimmed by 7 bases and J by 8 bases, leaving 15 bases between them. The CDR3 runs 13 residues. The entire variable domain, with the rest obtained from reference TRBV28 and TRBJ2-1, is as follows: DVKVTQSSRYLVKRTGEKVFLECVQDMDHENMFWYRQDPGLGLRLIYFSYDVKMKEKGDIPEGYSVSREKKERFSLILESASTNQTSMYLCASNQQGLDEQFFGPGTRLTVL.

The rearrangement links TRBV7-9 to TRBJ2-1; TRBD2 might be the D (5 bases). Trimming stripped 10 bases from V and 6 bases from J, with 16 bases between. There are 13 residues in the CDR3. Germline lookup yields CDR1 SEHNR and CDR2 FQNEAQ (reference sequence). The CDR3 DNA sequence: TGTGCCATCTCGGGGTCAGCCCCCAATGAGCAGTTCTTC. It codes for CAISGSAPNEQFF.

This clone was detected only a few times. The chain is built from TRBV30 and TRBJ1-5; D is undetermined. The germline gives CDR1 GTSNPN, CDR2 SVGIG (reference sequence). The CDR3 extends over 13 amino acids. Trimming left V 5 bases short and J 0 bases short, with 8 bases between. As DNA, the CDR3 is TGTGCCTGGTCAGTGAATAGCAATCAGCCCCAGCATTTT. Its protein is CAWSVNSNQPQHF.

This clone has just a few counts. This chain connects TRBV30 to TRBJ1-1, with a possible D match to TRBD1 (6 bases). V lost 5 bases and J 6 bases, leaving 16 bases between the germline ends. This CDR3 comprises 13 residues. Germline CDR1 reads GTSNPN; CDR2 reads SVGIG (reference sequence). Here the CDR3 DNA reads TGTGCCTGGTCCCGGACAGCTGGGGCTGAAGCTTTCTTT. It is translated as CAWSRTAGAEAFF.

This chain uses TRBV2 with TRBJ2-1, with 9 bases aligning to TRBD2. Germline loops: CDR1 SNHLY, CDR2 FYNNEI. The V and J ends lost 8 bases and 7 bases, in that order; junction bases with no gene match: 9. The CDR3 has 14 residues. CDR3 loop: CASLPGLAMNEQFF. The CDR3 DNA reads TGTGCCAGCTTGCCGGGACTAGCCATGAATGAGCAGTTCTTC.

The genes are TRBV28 and TRBJ2-1; 7 bases agree with TRBD2. Trimming cost V 8 bases and J 9 bases; bases outside gene matches: 4. Germline CDR1 is MDHEN and CDR2 is SYDVKM. The CDR3 runs 11 residues. CDR3: CASRGETEQFF. CDR3 coding DNA: TGTGCCAGCCGGGGGGAGACTGAGCAGTTCTTC.

The rearrangement links TRBV4-1 to TRBJ2-7; D ambiguous. V lost 3 bases and J lost 3, with 9 bases in between. The germline V gene encodes CDR1 MGHRA and CDR2 YSYEKL. The length of the CDR3 is 13 residues. The CDR3: CASSHATSYEQYF. CDR3 DNA sequence: TGCGCCAGCAGCCACGCAACGAGCTACGAGCAGTACTTC.

The chain joins TRBV5-4 to TRBJ2-2; 7 bases agree with TRBD1. Germline V gene data show CDR1 as SGHNT and CDR2 as YYREEE (reference sequence). V shed 4 bases and J 0 bases; nucleotides not matched to a gene: 3. The CDR3 extends over 15 amino acids. The CDR3 loop reads CASSVGQTNTGELFF. CDR3 nucleotide sequence: TGTGCCAGCAGCGTGGGACAGACGAACACCGGGGAGCTGTTTTTT.

In its sample, this clone was seen a few times. Being one base from a much bigger clone, this may be a read error. The chain combines TRBV10-1 with TRBJ1-1, with D unresolved. The length of the CDR3 is 13 residues. Trimming took 6 bases from V and 3 from J, leaving 11 bases between them. Germline V CDR1 and CDR2: WNHNN, SYGVQD (reference sequence). The CDR3 loop is CASSEGSYTEAFF. The CDR3 DNA follows: TGCGCCAGCAGCGAGGGCAGCTACACTGAAGCTTTCTTT.

The J gene is TRBJ2-1, the V gene TRBV19; 7 nucleotides match TRBD2. There are 13 residues in the CDR3. CDR1 is LNHDA and CDR2 is SQIVND in the germline V gene (reference sequence). The J segment lost 11 bases and the V segment lost 2 bases, leaving 6 bases of the junction unmatched. The DNA of the CDR3 is TGTGCCAGTAGTATAAGGTCTAGCGGACAGCAGTTCTTC. This gives the protein CASSIRSSGQQFF.

V usage is TRBV15 and J usage is TRBJ2-4; D might be TRBD1 or TRBD2, each matching 6 bases. Germline CDR1 is LNHNV and CDR2 is YYDKDF (reference sequence). V was clipped by 1 base and J by 0 bases, with 13 bases between them. The CDR3 is 17 residues long. The CDR3 spells CATSRGGAVGAKNIQYF. In DNA form, the CDR3 reads TGTGCCACCAGCAGAGGGGGGGCGGTGGGAGCCAAAAACATTCAGTACTTC.

This chain uses TRBV19 with TRBJ1-4, with TRBD1 matching over 7 bases. Per the germline V gene, CDR1 is LNHDA and CDR2 is SQIVND (reference sequence). This CDR3 has 13 amino acids. V dropped 9 bases and J dropped 5; count of bases not matched to a gene: 6. The CDR3 coding sequence is TGTGCCAGCGAAGGACAGGAGAATGAAAAACTGTTTTTT. It codes for CASEGQENEKLFF. Full variable domain (rest looked up from reference TRBV19 and TRBJ1-4): DGGITQSPKYLFRKEGQNVTLSCEQNLNHDAMYWYRQDPGQGLRLIYYSQIVNDFQKGDIAEGYSVSREKKESFPLTVTSAQKNPTAFYLCASEGQENEKLFFGSGTQLSVL.

This chain connects TRBV5-8 to TRBJ2-3; TRBD2 matches at 10 bases. The CDR3 runs to 14 residues. The V gene's germline CDR1 is SGHTS and CDR2 YDEGEE. V lost 2 bases and J lost 6; bases outside the gene matches: 3. This CDR3 is CASSFSAGGDTQYF. In nucleotides, the CDR3 is TGTGCCAGCAGCTTCTCAGCGGGAGGGGATACGCAGTATTTT.